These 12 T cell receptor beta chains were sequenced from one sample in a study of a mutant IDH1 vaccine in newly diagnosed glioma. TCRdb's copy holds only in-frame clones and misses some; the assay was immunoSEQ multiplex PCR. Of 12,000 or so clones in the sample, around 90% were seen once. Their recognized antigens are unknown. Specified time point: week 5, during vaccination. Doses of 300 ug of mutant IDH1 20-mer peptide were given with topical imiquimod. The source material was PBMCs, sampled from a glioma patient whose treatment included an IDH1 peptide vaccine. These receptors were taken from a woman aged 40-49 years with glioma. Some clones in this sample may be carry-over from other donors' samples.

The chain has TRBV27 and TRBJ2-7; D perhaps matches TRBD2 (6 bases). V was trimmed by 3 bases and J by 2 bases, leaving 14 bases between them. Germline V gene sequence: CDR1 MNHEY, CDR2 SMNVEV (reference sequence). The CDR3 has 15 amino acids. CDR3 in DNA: TGTGCCAGCAGTTTGGGAGGTGGGGCCCCCTACGAGCAGTACTTC. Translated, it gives CASSLGGGAPYEQYF.

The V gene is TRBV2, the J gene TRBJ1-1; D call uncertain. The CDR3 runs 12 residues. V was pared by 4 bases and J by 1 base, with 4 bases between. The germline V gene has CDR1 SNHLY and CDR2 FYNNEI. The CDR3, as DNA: TGTGCCAGCAGTGCACAGAACACTGAAGCTTTCTTT. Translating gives CASSAQNTEAFF.

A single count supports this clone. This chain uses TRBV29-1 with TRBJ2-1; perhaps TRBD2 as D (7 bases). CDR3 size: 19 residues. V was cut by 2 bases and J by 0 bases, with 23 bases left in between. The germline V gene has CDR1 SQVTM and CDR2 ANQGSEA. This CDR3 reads CSVEIIEGGFTSSYNEQFF. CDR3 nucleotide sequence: TGCAGCGTTGAAATTATAGAGGGGGGGTTTACCAGCTCCTACAATGAGCAGTTCTTC.

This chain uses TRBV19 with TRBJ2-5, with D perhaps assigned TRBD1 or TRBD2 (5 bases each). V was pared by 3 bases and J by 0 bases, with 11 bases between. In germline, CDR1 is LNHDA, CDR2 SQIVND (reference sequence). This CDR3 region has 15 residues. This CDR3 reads CASSMGWGYQETQYF. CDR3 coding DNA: TGTGCCAGTAGTATGGGCTGGGGGTACCAAGAGACCCAGTACTTC.

Here the CDR3 reads CASSVYRGDYGYTF. In DNA, the CDR3 is TGTGCCAGCAGCGTATACAGGGGCGACTATGGCTACACCTTC. The chain couples TRBV9 to TRBJ1-2, with 7 bases fitting TRBD1. The CDR3 consists of 14 residues. V was clipped by 1 base and J by 3 bases; unmatched bases: 3. Germline CDR1 is SGDLS and CDR2 is YYNGEE.

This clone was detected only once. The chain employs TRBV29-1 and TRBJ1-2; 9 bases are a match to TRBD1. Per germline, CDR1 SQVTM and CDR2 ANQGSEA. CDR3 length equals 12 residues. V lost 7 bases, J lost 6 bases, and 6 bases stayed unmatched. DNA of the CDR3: TGCAGCGGGAATACAGGGGGCAATGGCTACACCTTC. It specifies CSGNTGGNGYTF.

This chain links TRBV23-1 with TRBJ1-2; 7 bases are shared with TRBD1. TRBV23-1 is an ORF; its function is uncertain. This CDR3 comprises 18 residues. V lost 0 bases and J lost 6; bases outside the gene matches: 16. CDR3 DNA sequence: TGCGCCAGCAGTCAATCGAGCTCGATTGGCAGGGGGTGGAATGGCTACACCTTC. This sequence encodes CASSQSSSIGRGWNGYTF.

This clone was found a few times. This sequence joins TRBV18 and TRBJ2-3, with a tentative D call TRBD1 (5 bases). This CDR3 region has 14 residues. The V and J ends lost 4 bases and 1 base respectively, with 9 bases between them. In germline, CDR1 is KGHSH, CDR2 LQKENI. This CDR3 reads CASSHDSGTDTQYF. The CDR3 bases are TGTGCCAGCTCACACGACAGTGGCACAGATACGCAGTATTTT. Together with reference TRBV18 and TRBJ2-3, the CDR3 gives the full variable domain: NAGVMQNPRHLVRRRGQEARLRCSPMKGHSHVYWYRQLPEEGLKFMVYLQKENIIDESGMPKERFSAEFPKEGPSILRIQQVVRGDSAAYFCASSHDSGTDTQYFGPGTRLTVL.

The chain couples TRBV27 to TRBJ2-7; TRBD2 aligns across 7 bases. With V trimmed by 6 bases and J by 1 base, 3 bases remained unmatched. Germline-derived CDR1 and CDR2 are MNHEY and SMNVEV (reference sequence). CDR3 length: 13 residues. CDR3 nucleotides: TGTGCCAGCAGCTCCGGGAGGTCCTACGAGCAGTACTTC. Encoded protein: CASSSGRSYEQYF.

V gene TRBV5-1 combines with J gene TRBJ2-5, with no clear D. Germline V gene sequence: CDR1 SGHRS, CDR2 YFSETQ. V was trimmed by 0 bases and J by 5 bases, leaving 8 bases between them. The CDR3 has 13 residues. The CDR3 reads CASSLGNRETQYF. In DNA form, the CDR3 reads TGCGCCAGCAGCTTGGGGAACCGCGAGACCCAGTACTTC.

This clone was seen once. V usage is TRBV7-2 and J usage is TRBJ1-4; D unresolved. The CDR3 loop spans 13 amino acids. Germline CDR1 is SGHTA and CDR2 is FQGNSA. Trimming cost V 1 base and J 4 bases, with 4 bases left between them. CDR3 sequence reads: CASSLGVNEKLFF. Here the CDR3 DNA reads TGTGCCAGCAGCTTAGGAGTTAATGAAAAACTGTTTTTT.

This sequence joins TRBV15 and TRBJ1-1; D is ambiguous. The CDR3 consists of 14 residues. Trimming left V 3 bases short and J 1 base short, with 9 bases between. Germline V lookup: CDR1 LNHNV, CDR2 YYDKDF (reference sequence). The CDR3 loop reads CATSRKRENTEAFF. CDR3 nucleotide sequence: TGTGCCACCAGCAGGAAGAGAGAGAACACTGAAGCTTTCTTT.